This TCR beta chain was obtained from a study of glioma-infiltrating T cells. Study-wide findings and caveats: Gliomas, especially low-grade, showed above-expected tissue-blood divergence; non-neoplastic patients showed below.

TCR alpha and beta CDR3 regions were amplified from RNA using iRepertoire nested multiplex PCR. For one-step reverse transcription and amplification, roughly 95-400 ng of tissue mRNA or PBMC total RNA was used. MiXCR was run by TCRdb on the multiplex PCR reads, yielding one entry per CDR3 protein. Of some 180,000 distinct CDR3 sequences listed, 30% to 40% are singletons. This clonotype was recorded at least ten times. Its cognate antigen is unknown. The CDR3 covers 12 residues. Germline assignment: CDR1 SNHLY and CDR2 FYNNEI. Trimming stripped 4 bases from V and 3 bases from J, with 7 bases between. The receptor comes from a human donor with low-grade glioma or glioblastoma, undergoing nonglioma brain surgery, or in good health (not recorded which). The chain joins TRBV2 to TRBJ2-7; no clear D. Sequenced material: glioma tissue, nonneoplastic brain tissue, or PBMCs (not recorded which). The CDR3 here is CASSVLGYEQYF. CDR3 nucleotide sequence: TGTGCCAGCAGTGTCTTGGGCTACGAGCAGTACTTC.